This TCR beta chain was profiled in a study of circulating and synovial CD4+ cells in juvenile arthritis. Germline trimming cut 10 bases from V and 3 bases from J; bases unmatched to any gene: 8. Germline V gene data show CDR1 as MNHNS and CDR2 as SASEGT. CDR3 length: 14 amino acids. Remarks on this clone: Its antigen is not identified.

Libraries were prepared by immunoSEQ multiplex PCR; TCRdb keeps only in-frame clonotypes and omits some of them. Among about 32,000 clones listed, 90% to 95% were seen once. General study results and limits: Bulk blood CD4 samples held at least an order of magnitude more or fewer genomes than CPL. Bulk blood CD4 repertoires were more diverse than these. Compared with bulk blood, circulating pathogenic-like lymphocytes shared substantially more CDR3 sequences with synovial T cells. Shared-clonotype fractions with synovium likely underestimate full repertoire overlap.

The genes are TRBV6-1 and TRBJ2-2, with 7 positions matching TRBD1. This TCR was recovered from a human donor with juvenile idiopathic arthritis. Sequences were obtained from CD4+ T cells from blood. The CDR3: CATSTQGDTGELFF. Here the CDR3 DNA reads TGTGCCACCTCAACCCAGGGGGACACCGGGGAGCTGTTTTTT.